The present T cell receptor beta chain was sequenced within a study of Ad26.COV2.S vaccination and SARS-CoV-2 variants. In the study overall: By the intramuscular route, Ad26.COV2.S was given once, or twice 56 days apart.

Sequenced by immunoSEQ multiplex PCR; TCRdb stores in-frame clones only, minus some. Of around 300,000 clones in the sample, about nine tenths were seen once. This CDR3 is 15 amino acids long. The germline V and J ends were trimmed by 5 bases and 2 bases, with 12 bases remaining between them. The germline V gene encodes CDR1 MDHEN and CDR2 SYDVKM. Whole-study findings and limits: Vaccine and placebo recipients had similar non-spike TCR breadth.

This clone was counted a few times. What it recognizes is unknown. Treatment in this sample: some 19 received Ad26.COV2.S at low or high dose, single or two shots; about 5 received placebo; per-sample allocation not given. Following the first vaccine or placebo injection, samples were taken on day 63. The vaccine antigen was prefusion-stabilized Wuhan SARS-CoV-2 spike. The clonotype originates from a person between 18 and 65 years old who received the Ad26.COV2.S COVID-19 vaccine or a placebo. The chain uses TRBV28 and TRBJ2-2; D possibly corresponds to TRBD1 (6 bases). The specimen was peripheral blood, collected in a trial of Ad26.COV2.S vaccine versus placebo. The CDR3 reads CASSLRQENTGELFF. Here the CDR3 DNA reads TGTGCCAGCAGTCTTCGACAGGAAAACACCGGGGAGCTGTTTTTT. The full variable domain, rest sourced from reference TRBV28 and TRBJ2-2, is DVKVTQSSRYLVKRTGEKVFLECVQDMDHENMFWYRQDPGLGLRLIYFSYDVKMKEKGDIPEGYSVSREKKERFSLILESASTNQTSMYLCASSLRQENTGELFFGEGSRLTVL.